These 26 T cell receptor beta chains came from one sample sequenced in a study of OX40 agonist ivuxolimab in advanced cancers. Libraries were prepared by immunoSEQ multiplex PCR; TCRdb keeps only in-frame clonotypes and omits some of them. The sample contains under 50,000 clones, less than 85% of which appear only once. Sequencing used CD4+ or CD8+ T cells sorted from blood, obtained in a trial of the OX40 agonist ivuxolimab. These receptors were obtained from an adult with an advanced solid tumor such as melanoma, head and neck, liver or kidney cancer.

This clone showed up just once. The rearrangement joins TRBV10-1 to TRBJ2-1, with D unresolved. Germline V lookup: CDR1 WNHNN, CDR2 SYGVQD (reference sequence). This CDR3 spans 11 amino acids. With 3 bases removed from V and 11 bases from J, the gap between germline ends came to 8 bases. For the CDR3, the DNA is TGCGCCAGCAGTGATGGGGATCAGCAGTTCTTC. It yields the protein CASSDGDQQFF.

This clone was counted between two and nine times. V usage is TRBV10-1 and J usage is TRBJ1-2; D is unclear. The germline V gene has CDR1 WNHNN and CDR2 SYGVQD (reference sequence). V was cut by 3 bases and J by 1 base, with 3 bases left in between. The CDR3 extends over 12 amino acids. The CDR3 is CASSDLNYGYTF. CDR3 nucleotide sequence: TGCGCCAGCAGTGACCTTAACTATGGCTACACCTTC.

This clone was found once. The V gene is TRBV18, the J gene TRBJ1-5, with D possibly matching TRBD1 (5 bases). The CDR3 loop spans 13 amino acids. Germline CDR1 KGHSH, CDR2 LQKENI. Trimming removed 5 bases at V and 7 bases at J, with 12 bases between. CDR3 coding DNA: TGTGCCAGCTCAATGGGGCTTGGGCAGCCCCAGCATTTT. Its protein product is CASSMGLGQPQHF. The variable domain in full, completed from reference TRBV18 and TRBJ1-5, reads NAGVMQNPRHLVRRRGQEARLRCSPMKGHSHVYWYRQLPEEGLKFMVYLQKENIIDESGMPKERFSAEFPKEGPSILRIQQVVRGDSAAYFCASSMGLGQPQHFGDGTRLSIL.

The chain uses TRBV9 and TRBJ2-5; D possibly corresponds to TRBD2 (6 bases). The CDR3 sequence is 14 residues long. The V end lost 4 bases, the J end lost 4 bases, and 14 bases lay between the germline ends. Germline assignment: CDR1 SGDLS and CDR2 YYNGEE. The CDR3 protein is CASSQAVGGETQYF. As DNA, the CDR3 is TGTGCCAGCAGCCAGGCAGTGGGGGGAGAGACCCAGTACTTC.

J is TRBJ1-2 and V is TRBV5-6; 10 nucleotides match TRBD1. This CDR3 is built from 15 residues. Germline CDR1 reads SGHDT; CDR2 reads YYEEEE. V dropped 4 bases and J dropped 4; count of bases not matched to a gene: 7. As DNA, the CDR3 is TGTGCCAGCAGCCTGGGACAGGGGAATCCCTATGGCTACACCTTC. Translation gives CASSLGQGNPYGYTF.

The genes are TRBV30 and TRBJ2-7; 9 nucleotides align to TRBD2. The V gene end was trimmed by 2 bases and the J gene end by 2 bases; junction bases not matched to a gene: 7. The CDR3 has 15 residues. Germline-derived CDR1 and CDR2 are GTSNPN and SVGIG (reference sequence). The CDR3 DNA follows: TGTGCCTGGAGTCGGGCGGGAGGGCCCCCCTACGAGCAGTACTTC. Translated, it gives CAWSRAGGPPYEQYF.

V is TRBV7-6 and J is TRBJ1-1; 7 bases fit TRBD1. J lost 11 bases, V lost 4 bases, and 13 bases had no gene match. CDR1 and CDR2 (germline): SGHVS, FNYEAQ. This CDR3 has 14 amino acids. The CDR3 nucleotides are TGTGCCAGCAGCTCAGGGGGGGGCGGAAAGTCGGCTTTCTTT. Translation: CASSSGGGGKSAFF.

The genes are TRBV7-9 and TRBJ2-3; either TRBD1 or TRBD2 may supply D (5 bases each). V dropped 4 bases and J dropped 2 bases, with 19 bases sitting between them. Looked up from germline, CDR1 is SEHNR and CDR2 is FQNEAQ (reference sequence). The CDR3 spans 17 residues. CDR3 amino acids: CASSSLLITGLTDTQYF. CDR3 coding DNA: TGTGCCAGCAGCTCCCTATTGATAACAGGACTCACAGATACGCAGTATTTT.

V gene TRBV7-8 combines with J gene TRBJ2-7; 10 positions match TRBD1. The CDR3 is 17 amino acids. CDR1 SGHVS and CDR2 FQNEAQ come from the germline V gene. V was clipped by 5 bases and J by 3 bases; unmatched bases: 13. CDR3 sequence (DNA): TGTGCCAGCAGCCCCCGTCGGACAGGGGGAACCAGCTACGAGCAGTACTTC. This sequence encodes CASSPRRTGGTSYEQYF.

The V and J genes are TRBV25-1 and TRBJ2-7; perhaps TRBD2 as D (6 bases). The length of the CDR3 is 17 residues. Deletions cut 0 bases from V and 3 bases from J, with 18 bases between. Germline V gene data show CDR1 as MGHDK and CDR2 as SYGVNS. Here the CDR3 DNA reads TGTGCCAGCAGTGAATACCGCTCGGAGGGGATAGTCTACGAGCAGTACTTC. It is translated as CASSEYRSEGIVYEQYF.

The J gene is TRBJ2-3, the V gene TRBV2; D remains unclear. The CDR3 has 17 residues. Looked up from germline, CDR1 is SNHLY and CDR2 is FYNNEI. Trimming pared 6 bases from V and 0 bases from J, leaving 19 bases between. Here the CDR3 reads CASREQSFRASTDTQYF. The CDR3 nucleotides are TGTGCCAGCAGAGAACAGTCTTTCAGAGCTAGCACAGATACGCAGTATTTT.

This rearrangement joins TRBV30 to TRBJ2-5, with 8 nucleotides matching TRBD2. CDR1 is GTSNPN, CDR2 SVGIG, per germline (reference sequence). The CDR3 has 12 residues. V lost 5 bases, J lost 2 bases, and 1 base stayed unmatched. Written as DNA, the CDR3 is TGTGCCTGGGCGGGGGGACAAGAGACCCAGTACTTC. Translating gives CAWAGGQETQYF.

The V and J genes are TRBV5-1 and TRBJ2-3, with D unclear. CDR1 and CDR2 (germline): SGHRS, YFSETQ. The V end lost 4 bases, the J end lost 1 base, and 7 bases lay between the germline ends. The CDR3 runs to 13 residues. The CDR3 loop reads CASSPQGTDTQYF. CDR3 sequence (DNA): TGCGCCAGCAGCCCCCAGGGCACAGATACGCAGTATTTT.

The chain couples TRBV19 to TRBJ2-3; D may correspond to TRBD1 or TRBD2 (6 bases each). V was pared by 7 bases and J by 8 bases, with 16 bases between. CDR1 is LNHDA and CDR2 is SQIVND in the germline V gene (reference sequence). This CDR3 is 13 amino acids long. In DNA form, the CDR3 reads TGTGCCAGTAACGACAGGCGGGGAGGTACGCAGTATTTT. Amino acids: CASNDRRGGTQYF.

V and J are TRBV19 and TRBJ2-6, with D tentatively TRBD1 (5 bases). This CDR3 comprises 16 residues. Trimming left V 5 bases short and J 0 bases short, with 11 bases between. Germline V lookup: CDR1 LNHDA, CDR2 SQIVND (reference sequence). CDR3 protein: CASSLPQGSGANVLTF. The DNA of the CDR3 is TGTGCCAGTAGTTTGCCTCAGGGCTCTGGGGCCAACGTCCTGACTTTC.

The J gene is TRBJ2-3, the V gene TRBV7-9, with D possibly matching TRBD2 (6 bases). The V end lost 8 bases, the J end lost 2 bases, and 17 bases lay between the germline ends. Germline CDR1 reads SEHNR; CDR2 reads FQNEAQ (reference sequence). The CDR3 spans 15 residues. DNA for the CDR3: TGTGCCAGCCGCCGGACCAGCGGGTTCACAGATACGCAGTATTTT. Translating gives CASRRTSGFTDTQYF.

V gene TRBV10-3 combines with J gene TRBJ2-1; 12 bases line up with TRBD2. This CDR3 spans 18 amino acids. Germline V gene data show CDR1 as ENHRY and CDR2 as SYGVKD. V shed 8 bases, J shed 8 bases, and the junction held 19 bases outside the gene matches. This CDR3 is CAIARPSGRANRHDEQFF. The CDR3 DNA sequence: TGTGCCATCGCCCGTCCTAGCGGGAGGGCCAATCGCCACGATGAGCAGTTCTTC.

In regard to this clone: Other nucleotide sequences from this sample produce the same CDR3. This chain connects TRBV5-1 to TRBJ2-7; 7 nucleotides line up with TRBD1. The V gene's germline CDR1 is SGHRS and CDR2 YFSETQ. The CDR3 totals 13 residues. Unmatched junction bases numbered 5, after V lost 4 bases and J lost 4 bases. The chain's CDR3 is CASSLQQGYEQYF. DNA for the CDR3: TGCGCCAGCAGCCTACAACAGGGGTACGAGCAGTACTTC.

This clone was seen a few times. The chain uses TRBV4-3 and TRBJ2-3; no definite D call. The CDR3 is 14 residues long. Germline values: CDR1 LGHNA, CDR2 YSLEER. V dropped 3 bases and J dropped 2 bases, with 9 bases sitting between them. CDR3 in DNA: TGCGCCAGCAGCCAGGCCGCTTACACAGATACGCAGTATTTT. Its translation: CASSQAAYTDTQYF.

The CDR3 coding sequence is TGTGCCAGCAGAAGGACTAGCGGGAGTCACGAGCAGTACTTC. Translating gives CASRRTSGSHEQYF. V is TRBV6-5 and J is TRBJ2-7; 13 nucleotides line up with TRBD2. CDR3 length equals 14 residues. CDR1 is MNHEY, CDR2 SVGAGI, per germline. Trimming removed 6 bases from V and 5 bases from J; junction bases left unmatched: 4.

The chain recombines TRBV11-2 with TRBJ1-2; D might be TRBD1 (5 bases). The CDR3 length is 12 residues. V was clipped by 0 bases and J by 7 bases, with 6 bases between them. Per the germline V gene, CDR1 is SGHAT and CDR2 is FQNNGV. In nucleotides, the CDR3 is TGTGCCAGCAGCTTAGAGGGGGTTGGCTACACCTTC. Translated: CASSLEGVGYTF.

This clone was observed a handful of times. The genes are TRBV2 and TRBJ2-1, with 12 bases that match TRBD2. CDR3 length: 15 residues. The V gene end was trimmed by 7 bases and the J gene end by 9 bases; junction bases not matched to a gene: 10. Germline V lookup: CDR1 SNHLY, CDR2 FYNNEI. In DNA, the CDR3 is TGTGCCAGCAACTTCGGACTAGCGGGGACCGGTGAGCAGTTCTTC. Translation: CASNFGLAGTGEQFF.

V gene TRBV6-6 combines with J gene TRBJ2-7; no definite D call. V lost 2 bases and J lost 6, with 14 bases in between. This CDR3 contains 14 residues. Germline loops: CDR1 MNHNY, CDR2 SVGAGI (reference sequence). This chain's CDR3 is CASSYREGPVEQYF. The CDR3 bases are TGTGCCAGCAGTTACAGGGAAGGCCCTGTCGAGCAGTACTTC.

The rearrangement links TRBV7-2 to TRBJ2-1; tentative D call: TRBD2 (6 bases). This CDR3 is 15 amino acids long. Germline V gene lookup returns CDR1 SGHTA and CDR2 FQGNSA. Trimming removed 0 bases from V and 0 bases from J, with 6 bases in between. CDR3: CASSLATSSYNEQFF. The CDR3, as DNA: TGTGCCAGCAGCTTAGCGACTAGCTCCTACAATGAGCAGTTCTTC.

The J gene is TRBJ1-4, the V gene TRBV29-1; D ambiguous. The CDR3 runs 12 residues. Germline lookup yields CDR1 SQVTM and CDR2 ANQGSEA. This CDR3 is CTAHPTNEKLFF. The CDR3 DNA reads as TGCACCGCACACCCAACTAATGAAAAACTGTTTTTT.

Here the CDR3 reads CASSLPPDLYEQYF. The CDR3 DNA reads TGTGCCAGCAGTTTACCCCCAGACCTCTACGAGCAGTACTTC. The J gene is TRBJ2-7, the V gene TRBV28; D gene unclear. Trimming left V 2 bases short and J 3 bases short, with 11 bases between. Germline V gives CDR1 MDHEN, CDR2 SYDVKM. The CDR3 is made up of 14 amino acids.